This T cell receptor beta chain stems from a study of T-cell reconstitution after alpha-beta-depleted transplantation in children. The CDR3 is 20 residues long. Looked up from germline, CDR1 is DFQATT and CDR2 is SNEGSKA (reference sequence). The V and J ends lost 1 base and 2 bases respectively, with 30 bases between them. Unique molecular identifiers were used to barcode this TCRbeta library. TCRdb re-called the PCR reads through MiXCR, storing one row per CDR3 protein. This sample yields fewer than 450,000 distinct CDR3 sequences, of which 15% to 20% are seen a single time; 35% to 50% belongs to the top ten.

This TCR came from a male patient between 2 and 15 years old who had a stem cell transplant for acute lymphoblastic leukemia, so the T cells may come from the graft donor. Specimen: PBMCs, mostly from graft donor cells, collected 360 days after TCRalphabeta/CD19-depleted stem cell transplant. The chain links TRBV20-1 to TRBJ2-7, with a tentative D call TRBD1 (6 bases). The CDR3 DNA sequence: TGCAGTGCTAGAGTCCCACCAGGGGAAAACACACCCCTCCTCCCCTACGAGCAGTACTTC. Translating gives CSARVPPGENTPLLPYEQYF.